This section outlines one T cell receptor beta chain sequence together with its context. V gave up 6 bases and J gave up 8 bases; unmatched junction bases: 8. This CDR3 spans 13 amino acids. The sample belongs to a study of blood T cell repertoires in COVID-19. Study-wide background: Acute and convalescent COVID-19 specimens originated in the United States, Italy and Spain. Sources were T cells, B-cell-depleted T cells, or PBMCs; the material itself was cDNA or gDNA.

In the authors' methods: Reference gene primer amplification gave nucleated cell count estimates. The repertoire was sequenced with immunoSEQ multiplex PCR; TCRdb's copy has only in-frame clones and lacks some. V and J calls and clone size are those listed in that table; D and trimming were worked out from the DNA. In the table there are about 27,000 clones, around 60% of which are singletons. The sample taken for sequencing was peripheral blood. V usage is TRBV12-3 or TRBV12-4 and J usage is TRBJ2-3; 7 bases are a match to TRBD2. The receptor was isolated from a man aged 60 to 69 with active or convalescent COVID-19. The CDR3 bases are TGTGCCAGCAGCGGGACTACTTCCGGTACGCAGTATTTT. Its protein product is CASSGTTSGTQYF.